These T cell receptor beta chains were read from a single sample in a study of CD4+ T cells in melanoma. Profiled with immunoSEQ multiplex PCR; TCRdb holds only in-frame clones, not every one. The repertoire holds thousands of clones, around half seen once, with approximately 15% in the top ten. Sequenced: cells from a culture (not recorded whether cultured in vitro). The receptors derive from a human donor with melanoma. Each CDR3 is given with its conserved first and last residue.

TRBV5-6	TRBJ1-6	CASSLGEPYNSPLHF
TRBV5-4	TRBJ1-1	CASHRGPTEAFF
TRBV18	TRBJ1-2	CASSPPSSDYGYTF
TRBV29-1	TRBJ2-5	CSVLSGQETQYF
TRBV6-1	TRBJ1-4	CASSKMGTGNEKLFF
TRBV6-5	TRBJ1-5	CASSPREGGNQPQHF
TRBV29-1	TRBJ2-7	CSVIRGAGYEQYF
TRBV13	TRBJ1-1	CASSSPDQSTEAFF
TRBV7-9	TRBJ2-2	CASSPSTGDIGELFF
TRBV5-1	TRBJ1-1	CASSSGTGETEAFF
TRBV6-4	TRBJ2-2	CASSDSIGTSRELFF
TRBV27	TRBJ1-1	CASRRRQGNTEAFF
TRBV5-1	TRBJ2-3	CASSSGDPPTGYF
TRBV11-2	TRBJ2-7	CASSLRGLGRQYF
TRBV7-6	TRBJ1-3	CASSTGPGNTIYF
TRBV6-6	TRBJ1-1	CASRPGQKNTEAFF
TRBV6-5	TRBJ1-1	CASSSRRLNTEAFF
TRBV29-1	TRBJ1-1	CSVEQTGEAFF
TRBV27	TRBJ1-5	CASNRGGQGNLPQHF
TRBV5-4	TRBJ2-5	CASSFPSGGLEETQYF
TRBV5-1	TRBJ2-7	CASSLGTRGDYEQYF
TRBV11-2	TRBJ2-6	CASSEGVSGANVLTF
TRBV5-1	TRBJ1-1	CASSQLDTEAFF
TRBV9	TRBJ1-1	CASSVQGWFTTEAFF
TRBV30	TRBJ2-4	CATTQASKNIQYF
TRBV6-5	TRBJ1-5	CASSRTASNQPQHF
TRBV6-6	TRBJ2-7	CASSRSSGTDYEQYF
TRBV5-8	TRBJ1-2	CASRAKSGQGNYGYTF
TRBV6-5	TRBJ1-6	CASNSMDSGNSPLHF
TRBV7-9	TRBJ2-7	CASSPPAGFSYEQYF
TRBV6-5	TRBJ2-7	CASSYARGDSYEQYF
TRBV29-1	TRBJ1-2	CSVILGDSYGYTF